The 22 T cell receptor beta chains in this list originate from one sample, sequenced in a study of somatic mutations in cytotoxic T cells in rheumatoid arthritis. Clones were sequenced by immunoSEQ multiplex PCR, and TCRdb holds only the in-frame ones, with some missing. The sample records approximately 17,000 clones, 70% to 80% being singletons. The sequenced sample was CD8+ T cells sorted from blood. Receptors were obtained from an adult with rheumatoid arthritis.

This rearrangement joins TRBV6-5 to TRBJ1-4, with a tentative D call TRBD1 (6 bases). The CDR3 is made up of 15 amino acids. Germline V CDR1 and CDR2: MNHEY, SVGAGI. The V end was cut by 2 bases, the J end by 7 bases, with 14 bases between. For the CDR3, the DNA is TGTGCCAGCAGTTACGGGGTCGGGGGGCTTGAAAAACTGTTTTTT. As protein: CASSYGVGGLEKLFF.

The rearrangement joins TRBV7-9 to TRBJ1-5, with TRBD1 matching 8 bases. The CDR3 loop spans 16 amino acids. From germline, CDR1 is SEHNR and CDR2 FQNEAQ (reference sequence). V trimming: 5 bases; J trimming: 9 bases; junction bases outside the gene matches: 15. The CDR3 loop is CASSPGEDRERGPQHF. The CDR3 DNA reads TGTGCCAGCAGCCCGGGGGAGGACAGGGAAAGGGGGCCCCAGCATTTT.

The chain couples TRBV6-5 to TRBJ1-1; D gene uncertain. The V gene's germline CDR1 is MNHEY and CDR2 SVGAGI. The CDR3 is 12 residues long. Trimming shortened V by 2 bases and J by 6 bases, and 7 bases separated the two germline ends. The DNA for the CDR3 is TGTGCCAGCAGTTACCTGGGCTCTGAAGCTTTCTTT. Its protein product is CASSYLGSEAFF.

In its sample, this clone was seen once. The V and J genes are TRBV6-5 and TRBJ1-1; D is unresolved. Trimming cost V 5 bases and J 8 bases, with 21 bases left between them. Germline assignment: CDR1 MNHEY and CDR2 SVGAGI. The CDR3 has 15 residues. The chain's CDR3 is CASSPRSWLGHEAFF. DNA for the CDR3: TGTGCCAGCAGTCCACGTTCGTGGCTGGGCCACGAAGCTTTCTTT.

The V gene is TRBV5-6, the J gene TRBJ2-3; D remains unclear. Trimming left V 0 bases short and J 0 bases short, with 14 bases between. The length of the CDR3 is 17 residues. Germline assignment: CDR1 SGHDT and CDR2 YYEEEE. CDR3 sequence: CASSLAWSPPSTDTQYF. The CDR3 coding sequence is TGTGCCAGCAGCTTGGCCTGGTCTCCCCCTAGCACAGATACGCAGTATTTT.

The rearrangement uses TRBV23-1 and TRBJ2-1; D may be TRBD1 (6 bases). TRBV23-1 is reported as an ORF; its role is uncertain. Trimming cost V 0 bases and J 9 bases, with 12 bases left between them. The CDR3 runs to 14 residues. The CDR3 DNA is TGCGCCAGCAGTCAATCAGGGGACAACACTGAGCAGTTCTTC. Amino acids: CASSQSGDNTEQFF.

The chain uses TRBV9 and TRBJ2-3, with D possibly being TRBD1 or TRBD2 (5 bases each). The length of the CDR3 is 14 residues. V was shortened by 0 bases and J by 2 bases, with 7 bases between the two germline ends. Germline V gene data show CDR1 as SGDLS and CDR2 as YYNGEE. CDR3 in amino acids: CASSVGGDTDTQYF. In nucleotides, the CDR3 is TGTGCCAGCAGCGTAGGAGGGGACACAGATACGCAGTATTTT.

This clone was observed a few times. The chain recombines TRBV5-4 with TRBJ1-4; possible D gene TRBD1, 5 bases. The germline V and J ends were trimmed by 1 base and 4 bases, with 11 bases remaining between them. The CDR3 extends over 15 amino acids. Germline assignment: CDR1 SGHNT and CDR2 YYREEE (reference sequence). CDR3 coding DNA: TGTGCCAGCAGCTTGAAGACAGCCTTTAATGAAAAACTGTTTTTT. Its protein is CASSLKTAFNEKLFF.

The CDR3 region is CASSWDHFSGNTIYF. The CDR3, as DNA: TGTGCCAGCAGTTGGGACCACTTCTCTGGAAACACCATATATTTT. The chain couples TRBV6-9 to TRBJ1-3; D is possibly TRBD1 (5 bases). V was pared by 4 bases and J by 0 bases, with 10 bases between. The CDR3 extends over 15 amino acids. Germline V gene data show CDR1 as MNHGY and CDR2 as SVAAGI.

The chain couples TRBV27 to TRBJ2-1; D is possibly TRBD1 or TRBD2 (5 bases each). This CDR3 is 15 amino acids long. Germline lookup yields CDR1 MNHEY and CDR2 SMNVEV (reference sequence). Deletions cut 2 bases from V and 2 bases from J, with 10 bases between. Here the CDR3 DNA reads TGTGCCAGCAGTTTAATGGGGGTAACCTACAATGAGCAGTTCTTC. Encoded protein: CASSLMGVTYNEQFF.

The chain uses TRBV4-1 and TRBJ2-3; possibly TRBD1 for D (5 bases). This CDR3 has 15 amino acids. Deletions cut 8 bases from V and 1 base from J, with 16 bases between. From germline, CDR1 is MGHRA and CDR2 YSYEKL. The CDR3 coding sequence is TGCGCCAGCGGACAAGGGATTGGACGCACAGATACGCAGTATTTT. Its protein product is CASGQGIGRTDTQYF.

The J gene is TRBJ2-3, the V gene TRBV7-6; D gene unclear. Trimming removed 8 bases at V and 6 bases at J, with 15 bases between. The germline V gene encodes CDR1 SGHVS and CDR2 FNYEAQ. The CDR3 length is 13 residues. CDR3 residues: CASQSSPGDTQYF. CDR3 DNA sequence: TGTGCCAGCCAGAGTAGCCCTGGGGATACGCAGTATTTT.

This clone was recorded a few times. DNA for the CDR3: TGCGCCAGCAGCGAGTGGGCGGGTGGTGAGCAGTACTTC. Translating gives CASSEWAGGEQYF. The genes are TRBV4-1 and TRBJ2-7; TRBD2 is a possible D gene (5 bases). Trimming shortened V by 5 bases and J by 7 bases, and 15 bases separated the two germline ends. Germline assignment: CDR1 MGHRA and CDR2 YSYEKL. This CDR3 is 13 amino acids long.

The chain joins TRBV5-4 to TRBJ1-2; perhaps TRBD1 as D (6 bases). Looked up from germline, CDR1 is SGHNT and CDR2 is YYREEE (reference sequence). The CDR3 sequence is 14 residues long. Between the trimmed V and J ends, which lost 0 bases and 2 bases, there was a span of 8 bases. For the CDR3, the DNA is TGTGCCAGCAGCTTGGAGGGGGGGAACTATGGCTACACCTTC. Its protein product is CASSLEGGNYGYTF.

This clone was observed a handful of times. The chain is built from TRBV7-9 and TRBJ1-2; D may be TRBD1 (5 bases). The V gene's germline CDR1 is SEHNR and CDR2 FQNEAQ (reference sequence). This CDR3 contains 13 residues. Between the trimmed V and J ends, which lost 5 bases and 3 bases, there was a span of 10 bases. For the CDR3, the DNA is TGTGCCAGCAGCGTGGGGGACCACTATGGCTACACCTTC. The encoded protein is CASSVGDHYGYTF.

The V and J genes are TRBV27 and TRBJ1-5; D possibly corresponds to TRBD1 (5 bases). Between the trimmed V and J ends, which lost 2 bases and 7 bases, there was a span of 12 bases. Germline-derived CDR1 and CDR2 are MNHEY and SMNVEV (reference sequence). The CDR3 is 14 residues long. The CDR3, as DNA: TGTGCCAGCAGTTTAACGGCGGGGCGGCAGCCCCAGCATTTT. It encodes CASSLTAGRQPQHF.

Note on this clone: The junction does not match germline at one end; this may be a read error. The chain employs TRBV13 and TRBJ1-2, with 11 bases fitting TRBD1. This CDR3 spans 14 amino acids. Germline V gives CDR1 PRHDT, CDR2 FYEKMQ (reference sequence). In DNA form, the CDR3 reads TGTGCCAGCAGCATAGGACAGGGGGCGAATGGCTACACCTTC. This translates into CASSIGQGANGYTF.

The chain links TRBV7-9 to TRBJ1-6, with unresolved D. This CDR3 has 15 amino acids. Germline loops: CDR1 SEHNR, CDR2 FQNEAQ (reference sequence). V was trimmed by 5 bases and J by 4 bases, leaving 12 bases between them. For the CDR3, the DNA is TGTGCCAGCAGCCTCGGGTCGGTATATAATTCACCCCTCCACTTT. Protein product: CASSLGSVYNSPLHF.

This chain connects TRBV27 to TRBJ1-1; D gene uncertain. V lost 0 bases to trimming and J lost 0 bases, with 8 bases between them. The germline V gene has CDR1 MNHEY and CDR2 SMNVEV (reference sequence). This CDR3 contains 15 residues. The CDR3 nucleotides read TGTGCCAGCAGTTTATCGGAAGGAGTGAACACTGAAGCTTTCTTT. It codes for CASSLSEGVNTEAFF.

This clone was recorded only once. The rearrangement links TRBV19 to TRBJ2-1; possible D gene TRBD2, 7 bases. The CDR3 is made up of 15 amino acids. From germline, CDR1 is LNHDA and CDR2 SQIVND (reference sequence). V lost 5 bases to trimming and J lost 4 bases, with 15 bases between them. In nucleotides, the CDR3 is TGTGCCAGTAGTCCCCGGGGGGCAGAGTACAATGAGCAGTTCTTC. Translating it yields CASSPRGAEYNEQFF.

The V gene is TRBV14, the J gene TRBJ1-1; unclear D gene. Germline CDR1 reads SGHDN; CDR2 reads FVKESK. The CDR3 contains 15 residues. V lost 1 base to trimming and J lost 0 bases, with 9 bases between them. The DNA for the CDR3 is TGTGCCAGCAGCCAAGTTTCTCCGGTGAACACTGAAGCTTTCTTT. Protein sequence: CASSQVSPVNTEAFF.

The chain is built from TRBV9 and TRBJ1-4, with D unresolved. V lost 4 bases and J 4 bases, leaving 14 bases between the germline ends. Germline V gene lookup returns CDR1 SGDLS and CDR2 YYNGEE. CDR3 length: 15 amino acids. The CDR3 here is CASSRTGRYNEKLFF. As DNA, the CDR3 is TGTGCCAGCAGCCGCACCGGTCGGTATAATGAAAAACTGTTTTTT.